Listed below are T cell receptor beta chains from one sample, sequenced in a study of CD8 T cells in ankylosing spondylitis. One entry per CDR3 protein results from TCRdb running MiXCR on the 5' RACE reads. The table lists 300,000 to 400,000 distinct CDR3 sequences, roughly 14% of them singletons. Sequenced input: blood, either unsorted or a sorted T cell fraction (not recorded which). The receptors derive from a male donor with ankylosing spondylitis or in good health (not recorded which). Both conserved end residues are part of each CDR3. A D gene is named only where the DNA matches it firmly. Clone size is shown for a subset of rows, as once, few, many or a class of expanded clone.

CDR3aa	CDR3nt	d_gene	abundance	j_gene	v_gene
CASSLAIGGRIEQFF	TGTGCCAGCAGCTTAGCCATCGGGGGGCGGATTGAGCAGTTCTTC	-	-	TRBJ2-1	TRBV5-4
CASSFPGTGTTGELFF	TGCGCCAGCAGCTTCCCCGGGACAGGGACCACCGGGGAGCTGTTTTTT	TRBD1	-	TRBJ2-2	TRBV5-1
CASRSPLYGYTF	TGTGCCAGTCGCTCCCCCCTCTATGGCTACACCTTC	-	many	TRBJ1-2	TRBV19
CASSHGYGRDTNSPLHF	TGCGCCAGCAGCCACGGCTACGGCCGGGACACTAATTCACCCCTCCACTTT	-	few	TRBJ1-6	TRBV4-1
CSARPAGLAGRHEQFF	TGCAGTGCTAGACCTGCCGGACTAGCGGGAAGGCATGAGCAGTTCTTC	TRBD2	-	TRBJ2-1	TRBV20-1
CAIRGLAGESEQFF	TGTGCCATCAGGGGACTAGCGGGAGAAAGTGAGCAGTTCTTC	TRBD2	many	TRBJ2-1	TRBV10-3
CASSQADRGTYGYTF	TGCGCCAGCAGCCAAGCGGACAGGGGGACGTATGGCTACACCTTC	TRBD1	-	TRBJ1-2	TRBV4-1
CASSRNLYNEQFF	TGTGCCAGCAGCAGGAATCTCTACAATGAGCAGTTCTTC	-	-	TRBJ2-1	TRBV12-3/TRBV12-4
CASSVASTDTQYF	TGTGCCAGCAGCGTAGCTAGCACAGATACGCAGTATTTT	-	-	TRBJ2-3	TRBV9
CAISGQGSGVYNEQFF	TGTGCCATCAGTGGGCAAGGGAGCGGCGTCTACAATGAGCAGTTCTTC	-	-	TRBJ2-1	TRBV10-3
CASSLEAVLNTEAFF	TGTGCCAGCAGCTTGGAGGCAGTCTTGAACACTGAAGCTTTCTTT	-	-	TRBJ1-1	TRBV5-5
CASSPWGLAKNIQYF	TGTGCCAGCTCACCATGGGGGCTAGCCAAAAACATTCAGTACTTC	-	-	TRBJ2-4	TRBV18